This T cell receptor beta chain was found in a study of memory CD4+ T cells and cytomegalovirus serostatus (dated 2019 in TCRdb). With regard to the full study: The cohort included roughly 35 healthy adults from Belgium, of whom 9 were CMV seropositive and roughly 25 were CMV seronegative. To replicate a published TCR-based CMV serostatus classifier, the study sequenced CD4+ memory TCRbeta repertoires from a Belgian cohort whose cytomegalovirus serostatus was known.

A remark on this clone: Its antigen target is currently unknown. One base away there is no much larger clone; base qualities are not given.

V drops 7 bases and J drops 5 bases, leaving 22 bases in between. Including cysteine and phenylalanine, the CDR3 has 17 amino acids. Only the CDR3 DNA stays, 51 bases, in frame from base 1. Results and caveats for the whole study, not just this receptor: Among the 150 to 200 previously reported CMV-associated TCRbeta sequences, approximately 67 showed up in the CD4+ memory repertoires, with each one found in between one and five individuals. Only CD4+CD45RO+ memory cells were sequenced, unlike the original study, which covered naive and memory CD4+ and CD8+ populations. The results were interpreted as suggesting that the CMV-associated TCR signature is mostly present in the CD4+ memory repertoire. For CMV serostatus prediction, a median bootstrapped AUC of about 0.94 was reached with the original framework, and a median bootstrapped AUC of around 0.89 was reached with a US-trained random forest. The original-framework classifier achieved a median bootstrapped AUC of roughly 0.95 with a 95% CI of 0.76-1.00 on the Belgian cohort.

Genomic DNA was extracted from sorted cells with the Quick-DNA Microprep Kit. Amplification of TCRbeta DNA was done with the immunoSEQ hsTCRbeta kit, following the protocol from the manufacturer. An Illumina MiSeq instrument was used to sequence the TCRbeta libraries. Per the original workflow: Following removal of out-of-frame sequences, 2.3 million or so distinct TCRbeta sequences were retained, with an average of roughly 70,000 per individual. Each individual was scored using the number of 160 or so previously reported CMV-associated TCRbeta sequences that the individual carried and the total number of productive distinct TCRbeta sequences. A beta-binomial model was reimplemented in Python, and random forests from scikit-learn, run with default parameters, were trained on data from the US cohort. Classifier performance on the Belgian cohort was summarized as median AUC with percentile confidence intervals calculated over 10,000 bootstrap iterations. TCRdb provides this immuneACCESS table in a form limited to in-frame rearrangements. Some clones are lacking; in checked studies, under half of them reflect an unresolved V gene, and why the rest are absent is not known. The D gene and trimming were derived from the DNA, and the V and J assignments and clone size from that table. The sample contains 56,000 or so clones, around 77% of them found a single time. Jointly, the top ten make up 1.5% to 2% of the sample.

Single viable CD3+CD4+CD8-CD45RO+ cells were sorted as memory CD4+ T cells on a FACSAria II. CMV serostatus was assessed using a Roche Elecsys assay, by which serum IgG against CMV pp150, pp28, p38 and p52 was detected. Once the samples were thawed, total CD4+ T cells were enriched through positive selection using CD4 magnetic microbeads. The samples came from a different study that was designed specifically to examine the CD4+ T cell memory repertoire. Following standard operating procedures, peripheral blood mononuclear cells were isolated and cryopreserved, while serum was kept at -80 degrees C. The staining used CD3-PerCP (BW264/56), CD4-APC (RPA-T4), CD45RO-PE (UCHT1) and CD8-Pacific Orange (3B5) antibodies, and Sytox blue was used to exclude non-viable cells.

The sequencing sample was made of memory CD4+ T cells from blood. The chain was built from TRBV5-7 and TRBJ2-6, with TRBD1 as a weak D call on 5 bases. TRBV5-7 is marked as an open reading frame, function uncertain. This receptor was identified in an adult in good health and CMV-seronegative. The DNA reads TGTGCCAGCTTTCAGGGTTGCGTACAAAGTCGGGCCAACGTCCTGACTTTC. The resulting protein is CASFQGCVQSRANVLTF.